These 22 T cell receptor beta chains were all obtained from the same sample, sequenced in a study of control samples from healthy donors and cancer patients. TCRdb keeps only in-frame clones here, not all; method: immunoSEQ multiplex PCR. This sample has some 210,000 clones, with roughly nine tenths found just once. Material: blood. These receptors were taken from a man aged 30 to 39 in good health.

The chain joins TRBV13 to TRBJ2-7; D gene unclear. The CDR3 spans 13 residues. Germline V gives CDR1 PRHDT, CDR2 FYEKMQ (reference sequence). V was cut by 1 base and J by 5 bases, with 9 bases left in between. The CDR3 is CASSLEGINEQYF. Written as DNA, the CDR3 is TGTGCCAGCAGCTTAGAAGGGATCAACGAGCAGTACTTC. Full variable domain (remainder filled in from reference TRBV13 and TRBJ2-7): AAGVIQSPRHLIKEKRETATLKCYPIPRHDTVYWYQQGPGQDPQFLISFYEKMQSDKGSIPDRFSAQQFSDYHSELNMSSLELGDSALYFCASSLEGINEQYFGPGTRLTVT.

V and J are TRBV6-2 or TRBV6-3 and TRBJ2-1; 7 positions match TRBD1. V trimming: 2 bases; J trimming: 8 bases; junction bases outside the gene matches: 12. In germline, CDR1 is MNHEY, CDR2 SVGEGT. The CDR3 totals 16 residues. The CDR3 DNA reads TGTGCCAGCAGTTACCCCTCGCAGGGGGTGGGGTATGAGCAGTTCTTC. Translation gives CASSYPSQGVGYEQFF.

The chain links TRBV14 to TRBJ2-1, with 9 bases lining up with TRBD2. The CDR3 contains 14 residues. Per the germline V gene, CDR1 is SGHDN and CDR2 is FVKESK. Trimming took 1 base from V and 12 from J; bases not matched to a gene: 7. The CDR3 is CASSQVRTSVRQFF. The CDR3 DNA reads as TGTGCCAGCAGCCAAGTCCGGACTAGCGTACGGCAGTTCTTC.

The CDR3 DNA reads as TGTGCCAGCAGCCAACCGCCCGGATACCCCGGGGAGCTGTTTTTT. This translates into CASSQPPGYPGELFF. The chain has TRBV3-1 (or the pseudogene TRBV3-2) and TRBJ2-2; D unclear. Trimming left V 2 bases short and J 6 bases short, with 13 bases between. The CDR3 is 15 residues long. In germline, CDR1 is LGHDT, CDR2 YNNKEL (reference sequence).

The rearrangement joins TRBV7-9 to TRBJ1-6; 10 bases match TRBD1. Unmatched junction bases numbered 6, after V lost 5 bases and J lost 8 bases. CDR1 SEHNR and CDR2 FQNEAQ come from the germline V gene (reference sequence). The CDR3 covers 15 residues. The CDR3 coding sequence is TGTGCCAGCAGCGAACCCGGGACAGGGGATTCACCCCTCCACTTT. Protein sequence: CASSEPGTGDSPLHF.

The chain uses TRBV6-5 and TRBJ1-2; TRBD1 is a possible D gene (5 bases). Germline CDR1 MNHEY, CDR2 SVGAGI. The CDR3 covers 15 residues. With 4 bases removed from V and 3 bases from J, the gap between germline ends came to 15 bases. CDR3 sequence: CASSFTQGVDYGYTF. The CDR3 DNA is TGTGCCAGCAGTTTCACGCAGGGTGTTGACTATGGCTACACCTTC.

The chain combines TRBV11-3 with TRBJ2-2; 13 positions match TRBD2. This CDR3 comprises 17 residues. Trimming removed 5 bases from V and 4 bases from J; junction bases left unmatched: 7. The germline CDR1 and CDR2 sequences are SGHNT and YENEEA. This CDR3 reads CASSAPGLAGSTGELFF. CDR3 in DNA: TGTGCCAGCAGCGCACCGGGACTAGCGGGAAGCACCGGGGAGCTGTTTTTT.

The V gene is TRBV27, the J gene TRBJ1-5; D unclear. In germline, CDR1 is MNHEY, CDR2 SMNVEV (reference sequence). V was pared by 7 bases and J by 0 bases, with 7 bases between. The CDR3 runs 13 residues. The CDR3 loop is CASKGNSNQPQHF. The CDR3 region has the DNA TGTGCCAGCAAAGGAAATAGCAATCAGCCCCAGCATTTT.

The rearrangement joins TRBV7-9 to TRBJ2-1; 7 nucleotides match TRBD1. Germline trimming cut 5 bases from V and 4 bases from J; bases unmatched to any gene: 2. The CDR3 consists of 13 residues. The V gene's germline CDR1 is SEHNR and CDR2 FQNEAQ (reference sequence). CDR3 DNA: TGTGCCAGCAGCGAGGGACAGTACAATGAGCAGTTCTTC. Its protein product is CASSEGQYNEQFF. Supplemented by reference TRBV7-9 and TRBJ2-1, the full variable domain reads DTGVSQNPRHKITKRGQNVTFRCDPISEHNRLYWYRQTLGQGPEFLTYFQNEAQLEKSRLLSDRFSAERPKGSFSTLEIQRTEQGDSAMYLCASSEGQYNEQFFGPGTRLTVL.

V usage is TRBV20-1 and J usage is TRBJ1-1; tentative D call: TRBD1 (5 bases). The CDR3 has 11 residues. Germline CDR1 is DFQATT and CDR2 is SNEGSKA (reference sequence). The V gene lost 6 bases and the J gene lost 3 bases, with 8 bases spanning the gap. The CDR3 DNA follows: TGCAGTGCCCGCAGGGACACTGAAGCTTTCTTT. Protein product: CSARRDTEAFF.

The chain has TRBV6-4 and TRBJ2-1; 7 bases map to TRBD1. This CDR3 comprises 15 residues. The V and J ends lost 6 bases and 6 bases, in that order; junction bases with no gene match: 11. Germline loops: CDR1 MRHNA, CDR2 SNTAGT. In nucleotides, the CDR3 is TGTGCCAGCAGCCGTGAGGGGGCTACGTCCAATGAGCAGTTCTTC. This sequence encodes CASSREGATSNEQFF.

The chain combines TRBV14 with TRBJ1-2, with 9 bases identical to TRBD1. Germline V gene data show CDR1 as SGHDN and CDR2 as FVKESK. CDR3 length equals 17 residues. Trimming at V came to 0 bases and at J to 4 bases, leaving 9 bases not matched to a gene. Here the CDR3 reads CASSQDRTRDRVYGYTF. The CDR3 bases are TGTGCCAGCAGCCAAGATAGGACCCGGGACAGGGTCTATGGCTACACCTTC.

The count of this clone is one. The rearrangement links TRBV5-4 to TRBJ1-3; D is undetermined. Between the trimmed V and J ends, which lost 4 bases and 8 bases, there was a span of 19 bases. From germline, CDR1 is SGHNT and CDR2 YYREEE (reference sequence). The CDR3 sequence is 15 residues long. The chain's CDR3 is CASSPAGGGSDTIYF. CDR3 coding DNA: TGTGCCAGCAGCCCCGCAGGCGGAGGGAGTGACACCATATATTTT.

The rearrangement joins TRBV6-2 or TRBV6-3 to TRBJ2-7; 11 bases fit TRBD2. Germline trimming cut 0 bases from V and 2 bases from J; bases unmatched to any gene: 0. The CDR3 is made up of 15 amino acids. Germline V gives CDR1 MNHEY, CDR2 SVGEGT. The CDR3 nucleotides read TGTGCCAGCAGTTACTCTAGCGGGGGGGCCTACGAGCAGTACTTC. It is translated as CASSYSSGGAYEQYF.

The J gene is TRBJ2-3, the V gene TRBV12-3 or TRBV12-4, with no clear D. This CDR3 region has 11 residues. The V end lost 6 bases, the J end lost 10 bases, and 11 bases lay between the germline ends. The CDR3 spells CASSPSGSQYF. DNA of the CDR3: TGTGCCAGCAGCCCATCCGGCTCGCAGTATTTT.

DNA for the CDR3: TGCGCCAGCAGCTTGTCAGGGGGGACAGATACGCAGTATTTT. Translation: CASSLSGGTDTQYF. The chain employs TRBV5-1 and TRBJ2-3; tentative D call: TRBD1 (7 bases). The CDR3 totals 14 residues. Between the trimmed V and J ends, which lost 1 base and 3 bases, there was a span of 9 bases. The germline CDR1 and CDR2 sequences are SGHRS and YFSETQ.

V gene TRBV6-2 or TRBV6-3 combines with J gene TRBJ2-3; 8 bases line up with TRBD2. The CDR3 length is 15 residues. Per germline, CDR1 MNHEY and CDR2 SVGEGT. V lost 3 bases, J lost 5 bases, and 7 bases stayed unmatched. For the CDR3, the DNA is TGTGCCAGCAGTTATGGTGGCGGGGGGATAGATACGCAGTATTTT. This sequence encodes CASSYGGGGIDTQYF.

This rearrangement joins TRBV2 to TRBJ1-2; D is perhaps TRBD1 (6 bases). The CDR3 covers 14 residues. Germline CDR1 reads SNHLY; CDR2 reads FYNNEI. V was clipped by 7 bases and J by 3 bases, with 15 bases between them. The CDR3 nucleotides are TGTGCCAGCACCGACACAGGGTTTGACTATGGCTACACCTTC. Protein sequence: CASTDTGFDYGYTF.

The J gene is TRBJ2-2, the V gene TRBV4-1; possible D gene TRBD1, 6 bases. The germline V gene encodes CDR1 MGHRA and CDR2 YSYEKL. This CDR3 is 16 amino acids long. V was trimmed by 6 bases and J by 3 bases, leaving 17 bases between them. Here the CDR3 reads CASRKTLDSYTGELFF. CDR3 DNA sequence: TGCGCCAGCAGGAAAACCCTGGACAGTTACACCGGGGAGCTGTTTTTT.

This clone was detected once. CDR3 sequence reads: CSVGGHRGLLNGEQYF. In DNA form, the CDR3 reads TGCAGCGTTGGAGGTCACCGAGGCCTCTTAAATGGCGAGCAGTACTTC. The chain combines TRBV29-1 with TRBJ2-7, with unresolved D. Per germline, CDR1 SQVTM and CDR2 ANQGSEA. CDR3 length: 16 residues. V lost 4 bases and J 6 bases, leaving 25 bases between the germline ends.

This clone was observed once. The chain recombines TRBV3-1 (or the pseudogene TRBV3-2) with TRBJ2-7, with TRBD2 identical over 7 bases. The CDR3 extends over 13 amino acids. V shed 1 base, J shed 5 bases, and the junction held 2 bases outside the gene matches. The germline gives CDR1 LGHDT, CDR2 YNNKEL (reference sequence). CDR3 bases: TGTGCCAGCAGCCAAGGGACTAGGGACGAGCAGTACTTC. It codes for CASSQGTRDEQYF.

The J gene is TRBJ2-3, the V gene TRBV7-9; maybe TRBD1 (5 bases). V lost 0 bases and J lost 0, with 13 bases in between. This CDR3 is 17 amino acids long. Germline assignment: CDR1 SEHNR and CDR2 FQNEAQ (reference sequence). In nucleotides, the CDR3 is TGTGCCAGCAGCTTAGCGCGATCAGGGCCAAGCACAGATACGCAGTATTTT. Protein: CASSLARSGPSTDTQYF. Together with reference TRBV7-9 and TRBJ2-3, the CDR3 gives the full variable domain: DTGVSQNPRHKITKRGQNVTFRCDPISEHNRLYWYRQTLGQGPEFLTYFQNEAQLEKSRLLSDRFSAERPKGSFSTLEIQRTEQGDSAMYLCASSLARSGPSTDTQYFGPGTRLTVL.